The subject of this entry is one T cell receptor (beta chain). This entry is derived from a study of blood T cell repertoires in COVID-19. Per the original methods: Estimated nucleated cell counts came from reference gene primer amplification. Assay used: immunoSEQ multiplex PCR; TCRdb lists only in-frame clones, some missing. That table furnishes V, J and clone size, whereas the DNA furnished D and trimming. Of about 64,000 clones in the sample, roughly 91% were seen once. This TCR was sampled from a woman aged 40 to 50 who had recovered from COVID-19. What was sequenced was PBMCs or T cells enriched from blood (not recorded which).

CDR3 bases: TGTGCCAGCAGTGGAGACGGGGGGGCCTGGAATGAGCAGTTCTTC. Its protein product is CASSGDGGAWNEQFF. This chain links TRBV2 with TRBJ2-1, with 8 bases that match TRBD2. Germline CDR1 and CDR2: SNHLY and FYNNEI. This CDR3 region has 15 residues. The trim removed 4 bases at V and 7 bases at J, leaving 9 bases unmatched.